Below are 8 T cell receptor beta chains sequenced from a single sample in a study of cytomegalovirus exposure and HLA in healthy donors. PCR used 60 Vbeta primers and 13 Jbeta primers. The protocol was immunoSEQ multiplex PCR, while the TCRdb copy is restricted to in-frame clones and leaves out a portion. Of some 110,000 clones listed, approximately 70% are singletons. The sample was PBMCs. The source is a young man in good health and CMV-seronegative.

V usage is TRBV28 and J usage is TRBJ2-7; 7 nucleotides agree with TRBD1. V dropped 7 bases and J dropped 5; count of bases not matched to a gene: 14. The CDR3 consists of 15 residues. Germline assignment: CDR1 MDHEN and CDR2 SYDVKM. CDR3 DNA: TGTGCCAGCACCAAACAGGGGAAAGTTGGAAACGAGCAGTACTTC. Encoded protein: CASTKQGKVGNEQYF.

The chain recombines TRBV5-1 with TRBJ1-1, with 7 nucleotides matching TRBD1. The junction had 6 bases not matched to a gene; V was cut back by 5 bases and J by 2 bases. There are 14 residues in the CDR3. Germline CDR1 is SGHRS and CDR2 is YFSETQ. The CDR3: CASSRDRQNTEAFF. The CDR3 nucleotides are TGCGCCAGCAGTCGGGACAGACAAAACACTGAAGCTTTCTTT.

This clone was detected only a few times. This sequence joins TRBV5-8 and TRBJ2-7, with 7 bases identical to TRBD1. The CDR3 runs to 15 residues. Per germline, CDR1 SGHTS and CDR2 YDEGEE. With 2 bases clipped from V and 3 bases from J, the junction kept 8 bases outside the gene matches. The chain's CDR3 is CASSFRQGPFYEQYF. CDR3 in DNA: TGTGCCAGCAGCTTTCGACAGGGCCCTTTCTACGAGCAGTACTTC.

This clone occurred a few times. CDR3 sequence reads: CASSLDSSRPLHF. The CDR3 DNA reads TGTGCCAGCAGTTTAGACAGTAGTCGACCCCTCCACTTT. The V gene is TRBV6-5, the J gene TRBJ1-6; D might be TRBD1 (5 bases). Germline V gene sequence: CDR1 MNHEY, CDR2 SVGAGI. The CDR3 totals 13 residues. Trimming took 4 bases from V and 12 from J, leaving 13 bases between them.

In nucleotides, the CDR3 is TGTGCCAGCAGTGTTCTGACTAGTCAGTACTTC. Amino acids: CASSVLTSQYF. The V call is TRBV2, the J call TRBJ2-7; D is possibly TRBD2 (6 bases). This CDR3 has 11 amino acids. Germline lookup yields CDR1 SNHLY and CDR2 FYNNEI. V gave up 4 bases and J gave up 10 bases, with 11 bases separating them.

This sequence joins TRBV7-8 and TRBJ2-1; 8 bases map to TRBD1. The germline V gene has CDR1 SGHVS and CDR2 FQNEAQ. The trim removed 5 bases at V and 1 base at J, leaving 4 bases unmatched. The CDR3 covers 15 residues. The CDR3 is CASSTRQGSYNEQFF. The CDR3 bases are TGTGCCAGCAGCACTCGACAGGGGTCCTACAATGAGCAGTTCTTC. The full variable domain, in which reference TRBV7-8 and TRBJ2-1 provide the parts outside the CDR3, is GAGVSQSPRYKVAKRGQDVALRCDPISGHVSLFWYQQALGQGPEFLTYFQNEAQLDKSGLPSDRFFAERPEGSVSTLKIQRTQQEDSAVYLCASSTRQGSYNEQFFGPGTRLTVL.

This chain joins TRBV5-1 and TRBJ1-2, with TRBD1 matching 10 bases. Germline V gene lookup returns CDR1 SGHRS and CDR2 YFSETQ. CDR3 length: 14 residues. J was trimmed by 4 bases and V by 4 bases; bases with no gene match: 4. CDR3 DNA sequence: TGCGCCAGCAGCCTGACAGGGGGCGTCTATGGCTACACCTTC. Protein sequence: CASSLTGGVYGYTF.

The rearrangement joins TRBV7-9 to TRBJ1-1; TRBD1 aligns across 9 bases. The germline V gene has CDR1 SEHNR and CDR2 FQNEAQ (reference sequence). The CDR3 runs to 16 residues. Germline trimming cut 5 bases from V and 0 bases from J; bases unmatched to any gene: 7. For the CDR3, the DNA is TGTGCCAGCAGCCAGCGACAGGGGGTTTTGAACACTGAAGCTTTCTTT. Residues: CASSQRQGVLNTEAFF.